The 28 T cell receptor beta chains below all came from one sample that was sequenced in a study of circulating and synovial CD4+ cells in juvenile arthritis. Some clones are missing from TCRdb's copy, which holds only in-frame ones; the method was immunoSEQ multiplex PCR. The table shows about 33,000 clones, with 90% to 95% occurring only once. Sequenced material: CD4+ T cells from blood. The receptors were gathered from a human donor with juvenile idiopathic arthritis.

The V call is TRBV28, the J call TRBJ2-1; D is unresolved. Germline values: CDR1 MDHEN, CDR2 SYDVKM. Trimming took off 5 bases at V and 0 bases at J, with 11 bases between the two ends. The CDR3 contains 15 residues. CDR3 nucleotide sequence: TGTGCCAGCAGTCCTTCTCGTAGCTCCTACAATGAGCAGTTCTTC. Protein product: CASSPSRSSYNEQFF.

Worth noting for this clone: At one boundary the junction diverges from the germline segment, which might be a read error. Within the sample, other DNA sequences also encode this same CDR3. V and J are TRBV28 and TRBJ1-6; TRBD1 matches at 8 bases. This CDR3 has 16 amino acids. Germline V gene data show CDR1 as MDHEN and CDR2 as SYDVKM. The CDR3 here is CASSFAQGAYNSPLHF. Written as DNA, the CDR3 is TGTGCCAGCAGTTTTGCGCAGGGGGCCTATAATTCCCCCCTCCACTTT.

This chain uses TRBV5-1 with TRBJ2-6; 9 bases fit TRBD1. Trimming removed 3 bases from V and 0 bases from J; junction bases left unmatched: 4. CDR3 size: 17 residues. Germline CDR1 is SGHRS and CDR2 is YFSETQ. CDR3 in DNA: TGCGCCAGCAGCTCGACAGGGGGTTACTCTGGGGCCAACGTCCTGACTTTC. Amino acid sequence: CASSSTGGYSGANVLTF.

The chain links TRBV7-9 to TRBJ2-7; TRBD1 is a possible D gene (5 bases). The ends were cut back, 0 bases at V and 5 bases at J, with 11 bases in the middle. This CDR3 comprises 14 residues. Per the germline V gene, CDR1 is SEHNR and CDR2 is FQNEAQ (reference sequence). The CDR3 DNA sequence: TGTGCCAGCAGCTTAGCGAGACAGACCCACGAGCAGTACTTC. Translated: CASSLARQTHEQYF.

The V and J genes are TRBV19 and TRBJ1-5; D call uncertain. The CDR3 runs to 15 residues. Deletions cut 6 bases from V and 1 base from J, with 13 bases between. CDR1 is LNHDA, CDR2 SQIVND, per germline (reference sequence). The CDR3 DNA follows: TGTGCCAGTAGGGATGATCCTAGGAGCAATCAGCCCCAGCATTTT. Amino acid sequence: CASRDDPRSNQPQHF.

The rearrangement uses TRBV6-1 and TRBJ1-6, with 9 bases identical to TRBD1. V shed 8 bases, J shed 9 bases, and the junction held 11 bases outside the gene matches. The CDR3 is 15 residues long. Germline V CDR1 and CDR2: MNHNS, SASEGT. As DNA, the CDR3 is TGTGCCAGCGAAGAGGTGAGACAGGGGGTTTCACCCCTCCACTTT. It codes for CASEEVRQGVSPLHF.

The chain recombines TRBV4-2 with TRBJ1-1; D is unresolved. V was cut by 4 bases and J by 4 bases, with 16 bases left in between. The CDR3 totals 15 residues. From germline, CDR1 is LGHNA and CDR2 YNFKEQ. CDR3 sequence (DNA): TGTGCCAGCAGCCTAACCACCTCGGCGGCCACTGAAGCTTTCTTT. It translates to CASSLTTSAATEAFF.

This chain joins TRBV9 and TRBJ2-1, with 11 bases identical to TRBD2. V trimming: 4 bases; J trimming: 4 bases; junction bases outside the gene matches: 7. The CDR3 loop spans 16 amino acids. The germline V gene has CDR1 SGDLS and CDR2 YYNGEE. CDR3 protein: CASSPHSGRVYNEQFF. DNA for the CDR3: TGTGCCAGCAGCCCACATAGCGGGAGGGTATACAATGAGCAGTTCTTC.

The chain couples TRBV14 to TRBJ1-5; D not certain. Per germline, CDR1 SGHDN and CDR2 FVKESK. This CDR3 spans 13 amino acids. The V gene lost 3 bases and the J gene lost 6 bases, with 9 bases spanning the gap. CDR3 amino acids: CASSQSSGQPQHF. The CDR3 bases are TGTGCCAGCAGCCAGTCAAGCGGTCAGCCCCAGCATTTT.

This sequence joins TRBV4-2 and TRBJ2-5; TRBD2 might be the D (5 bases). Germline V gene sequence: CDR1 LGHNA, CDR2 YNFKEQ. The CDR3 is 17 residues long. Between the trimmed V and J ends, which lost 1 base and 3 bases, there was a span of 18 bases. This chain's CDR3 is CASSQAGFGPLKETQYF. For the CDR3, the DNA is TGTGCCAGCAGCCAAGCGGGATTCGGGCCTCTTAAAGAGACCCAGTACTTC.

The chain joins TRBV27 to TRBJ1-6; D perhaps matches TRBD1 (6 bases). There are 13 residues in the CDR3. Trimming took off 10 bases at V and 4 bases at J, with 11 bases between the two ends. Per germline, CDR1 MNHEY and CDR2 SMNVEV (reference sequence). Here the CDR3 reads CATRGQYNSPLHF. CDR3 bases: TGTGCCACCAGGGGACAATATAATTCACCCCTCCACTTT.

This clone was found a few times. This chain joins TRBV5-4 and TRBJ1-3; D gene unclear. Trimming pared 0 bases from V and 6 bases from J, leaving 7 bases between. CDR1 and CDR2 from the germline V gene are SGHNT and YYREEE (reference sequence). The CDR3 extends over 13 amino acids. The CDR3 sequence: CASSLGEKNTIYF. In DNA, the CDR3 is TGTGCCAGCAGCTTGGGAGAGAAAAACACCATATATTTT.

The chain has TRBV5-1 and TRBJ2-2, with TRBD1 matching over 7 bases. CDR3 size: 15 residues. Germline V gene sequence: CDR1 SGHRS, CDR2 YFSETQ. The V and J ends lost 4 bases and 6 bases, in that order; junction bases with no gene match: 9. CDR3 region: CASSPEDRAAGELFF. The CDR3, as DNA: TGCGCCAGCAGCCCGGAAGACAGGGCGGCCGGGGAGCTGTTTTTT. The full variable domain, rest sourced from reference TRBV5-1 and TRBJ2-2, is KAGVTQTPRYLIKTRGQQVTLSCSPISGHRSVSWYQQTPGQGLQFLFEYFSETQRNKGNFPGRFSGRQFSNSRSEMNVSTLELGDSALYLCASSPEDRAAGELFFGEGSRLTVL.

The chain employs TRBV6-1 and TRBJ2-7; weak D call: TRBD2 (6 bases). This CDR3 spans 13 amino acids. The germline V gene has CDR1 MNHNS and CDR2 SASEGT. Trimming took off 1 base at V and 6 bases at J, with 10 bases between the two ends. CDR3 DNA: TGTGCCAGCAGTGAAGTCAGGCGGGGCGAGCAGTACTTC. It is translated as CASSEVRRGEQYF.

The chain is built from TRBV12-2 and TRBJ2-7; the table's D call TRBD2 went unverified against the DNA. TRBV12-2 is described as a pseudogene. CDR3 length: 15 residues. The CDR3 DNA reads TGTGCAAGTCGCTCTCGGATGATTCACTACTACGAGCAGTACTTC. Its protein product is CASRSRMIHYYEQYF.

The CDR3 sequence is CASSATVVSTDTQYF. The CDR3 nucleotides are TGTGCCAGTAGCGCCACTGTCGTAAGCACAGATACGCAGTATTTT. This chain connects TRBV19 to TRBJ2-3; D remains unclear. Germline CDR1 reads LNHDA; CDR2 reads SQIVND (reference sequence). Trimming pared 6 bases from V and 0 bases from J, leaving 13 bases between. The length of the CDR3 is 15 residues. Full variable domain (missing parts from reference TRBV19 and TRBJ2-3): DGGITQSPKYLFRKEGQNVTLSCEQNLNHDAMYWYRQDPGQGLRLIYYSQIVNDFQKGDIAEGYSVSREKKESFPLTVTSAQKNPTAFYLCASSATVVSTDTQYFGPGTRLTVL.

The genes are TRBV2 and TRBJ1-5, with 8 nucleotides matching TRBD1. The J segment lost 7 bases and the V segment lost 7 bases, leaving 9 bases of the junction unmatched. Germline CDR1 SNHLY, CDR2 FYNNEI. The CDR3 is 14 residues long. The CDR3 loop reads CASKTDRGQQPQHF. CDR3 DNA sequence: TGTGCCAGCAAGACTGACAGGGGCCAACAGCCCCAGCATTTT.

This clone has just one count. V is TRBV12-5 and J is TRBJ1-1; 8 bases are a match to TRBD1. CDR3 length: 15 amino acids. Germline V gene lookup returns CDR1 LGHNT and CDR2 FRNRAP. With V trimmed by 5 bases and J by 3 bases, 8 bases remained unmatched. In DNA, the CDR3 is TGTGCTAGTGGTGATACGGACAGGGACGACACTGAAGCTTTCTTT. Encoded protein: CASGDTDRDDTEAFF.

V usage is TRBV9 and J usage is TRBJ2-5; the D gene is possibly TRBD1 (7 bases). The CDR3 length is 15 residues. Germline values: CDR1 SGDLS, CDR2 YYNGEE. V dropped 0 bases and J dropped 4 bases, with 13 bases sitting between them. The CDR3 loop is CASSVGGGGAETQYF. The CDR3 DNA reads as TGTGCCAGCAGCGTAGGAGGAGGGGGCGCAGAGACCCAGTACTTC.

V usage is TRBV7-2 and J usage is TRBJ2-3, with 11 bases aligning to TRBD2. Germline values: CDR1 SGHTA, CDR2 FQGNSA. The CDR3 runs to 16 residues. Germline trimming cut 2 bases from V and 0 bases from J; bases unmatched to any gene: 1. The CDR3 DNA reads as TGTGCCAGCAGCTTAAGACTAGCGGGAAGCACAGATACGCAGTATTTT. Protein product: CASSLRLAGSTDTQYF.

This chain links TRBV14 with TRBJ2-3; 9 nucleotides line up with TRBD2. Germline V gene sequence: CDR1 SGHDN, CDR2 FVKESK. Trimming removed 3 bases from V and 4 bases from J; junction bases left unmatched: 5. The CDR3 is 15 amino acids. DNA for the CDR3: TGTGCCAGCAGCCACTCTAGCGGGATCGCAGATACGCAGTATTTT. Protein product: CASSHSSGIADTQYF.

The chain uses TRBV2 and TRBJ1-5; D is unresolved. Germline CDR1 is SNHLY and CDR2 is FYNNEI. The CDR3 has 13 amino acids. With 3 bases removed from V and 9 bases from J, the gap between germline ends came to 12 bases. CDR3 region: CASSESPPSPQHF. For the CDR3, the DNA is TGTGCCAGCAGTGAGTCCCCCCCTTCGCCCCAGCATTTT.

The rearrangement joins TRBV6-1 to TRBJ2-7; 7 nucleotides align to TRBD2. CDR1 is MNHNS and CDR2 is SASEGT in the germline V gene. The CDR3 sequence is 13 residues long. The V and J ends lost 7 bases and 2 bases, in that order; junction bases with no gene match: 5. The chain's CDR3 is CASIGGRAYEQYF. The CDR3 bases are TGTGCCAGCATCGGTGGGAGGGCCTACGAGCAGTACTTC.

The chain combines TRBV19 with TRBJ1-5; D may be TRBD1 (5 bases). The V gene lost 1 base and the J gene lost 6 bases, with 22 bases spanning the gap. The CDR3 has 18 amino acids. The germline V gene encodes CDR1 LNHDA and CDR2 SQIVND (reference sequence). In DNA, the CDR3 is TGTGCCAGTAGTATAGTGTCTAAACGACAGAACCGCGGTCAGCCCCAGCATTTT. This sequence encodes CASSIVSKRQNRGQPQHF. Filled out from reference TRBV19 and TRBJ1-5, the complete variable domain reads DGGITQSPKYLFRKEGQNVTLSCEQNLNHDAMYWYRQDPGQGLRLIYYSQIVNDFQKGDIAEGYSVSREKKESFPLTVTSAQKNPTAFYLCASSIVSKRQNRGQPQHFGDGTRLSIL.

This chain connects TRBV7-2 to TRBJ1-2; a weak D match, TRBD1 (5 bases). Germline assignment: CDR1 SGHTA and CDR2 FQGNSA. This CDR3 is built from 14 residues. V lost 1 base and J 7 bases, leaving 13 bases between the germline ends. CDR3 DNA sequence: TGTGCCAGCAGCTTAGAGGGGCTGGGGGGTGGCTACACCTTC. This sequence encodes CASSLEGLGGGYTF.

V usage is TRBV19 and J usage is TRBJ1-5, with 7 bases identical to TRBD1. Germline CDR1 is LNHDA and CDR2 is SQIVND (reference sequence). CDR3 length equals 14 residues. J lost 4 bases, V lost 2 bases, and 2 bases had no gene match. The CDR3 coding sequence is TGTGCCAGTAGTATAACACAGGGGAATCAGCCCCAGCATTTT. It is translated as CASSITQGNQPQHF.

In the case of this clone: Other DNA sequences in the same sample also yield this CDR3. The chain has TRBV7-8 and TRBJ1-6, with unresolved D. V was clipped by 1 base and J by 3 bases, with 7 bases between them. This CDR3 is 15 amino acids long. Germline CDR1 SGHVS, CDR2 FQNEAQ. CDR3 loop: CASSLEPNYNSPLHF. CDR3 sequence (DNA): TGTGCCAGCAGCTTAGAGCCAAACTATAATTCACCCCTCCACTTT.

V gene TRBV7-9 combines with J gene TRBJ2-5, with TRBD2 matching over 8 bases. The CDR3 has 14 residues. The ends lost 0 bases at V and 3 bases at J; junction bases unmatched: 0. Germline-derived CDR1 and CDR2 are SEHNR and FQNEAQ (reference sequence). CDR3 in amino acids: CASSLAGGEETQYF. CDR3 sequence (DNA): TGTGCCAGCAGCTTAGCCGGGGGGGAAGAGACCCAGTACTTC.